Listed below are T cell receptor beta chains from one sample, sequenced in a study of T-cell memory formation after mild COVID-19. One entry per CDR3 protein results from TCRdb running MiXCR on the 5' RACE reads. The sample lists fewer than 600,000 distinct CDR3 sequences, about 20% seen once, with about 8.7% in the top ten. The sequencing sample was made of PBMCs or a T cell subset sorted from them (not recorded which). These receptors were obtained from an adult woman who had mild COVID-19 (a few samples of this study predate the infection). Cell type and time point are not known. Each CDR3 is given with its conserved first and last residue. Fields, in order: clone size, J gene, D gene, V gene, CDR3 protein, CDR3 DNA. A D gene is named only where the DNA matches it firmly. Size tells how often a clone was seen (once, few, many) or the class of an expanded clone, and some rows leave it out.

abundance: few; j_gene: TRBJ2-1; d_gene: NA; v_gene: TRBV7-3; CDR3aa: CASSWTPYNEQFF; CDR3nt: TGTGCCAGCAGCTGGACACCCTACAATGAGCAGTTCTTC
abundance: few; j_gene: TRBJ2-7; d_gene: NA; v_gene: TRBV29-1; CDR3aa: CSVMDRHISYEQYF; CDR3nt: TGCAGCGTTATGGACAGACACATTTCCTACGAGCAGTACTTC
abundance: few; j_gene: TRBJ2-3; d_gene: TRBD2; v_gene: TRBV7-2; CDR3aa: CASSPGLGGTDTQYF; CDR3nt: TGTGCCAGCAGCCCGGGACTAGGGGGCACAGATACGCAGTATTTT
abundance: few; j_gene: TRBJ2-7; d_gene: NA; v_gene: TRBV4-3; CDR3aa: CASSQDLGEGASEQYF; CDR3nt: TGCGCCAGCAGCCAAGATCTGGGAGAAGGGGCGAGCGAGCAGTACTTC
abundance: NA; j_gene: TRBJ2-3; d_gene: TRBD2; v_gene: TRBV2; CDR3aa: CASSDASGRGPDTQYF; CDR3nt: TGTGCCAGCAGTGATGCTAGCGGGCGCGGTCCAGATACGCAGTATTTT
abundance: NA; j_gene: TRBJ1-1; d_gene: NA; v_gene: TRBV7-3; CDR3aa: CASSLTLGANTEAFF; CDR3nt: TGTGCCAGCAGCTTAACGTTGGGTGCGAACACTGAAGCTTTCTTT
abundance: NA; j_gene: TRBJ2-5; d_gene: TRBD2; v_gene: TRBV7-3; CDR3aa: CASSSLTSGGEETQYF; CDR3nt: TGTGCCAGCAGCTCGCTGACTAGCGGGGGGGAAGAGACCCAGTACTTC
abundance: NA; j_gene: TRBJ2-7; d_gene: NA; v_gene: TRBV5-1; CDR3aa: CASRREAGTPVYEQYF; CDR3nt: TGCGCCAGCAGACGCGAGGCCGGGACCCCGGTCTACGAGCAGTACTTC
abundance: NA; j_gene: TRBJ1-3; d_gene: NA; v_gene: TRBV19; CDR3aa: CASSREDVGNTIYF; CDR3nt: TGTGCCAGTAGCCGAGAGGACGTTGGAAACACCATATATTTT
abundance: few; j_gene: TRBJ1-2; d_gene: TRBD1; v_gene: TRBV10-3; CDR3aa: CAISGGQGENYGYTF; CDR3nt: TGTGCCATCAGTGGGGGACAGGGAGAAAACTATGGCTACACCTTC
abundance: many; j_gene: TRBJ2-7; d_gene: TRBD2; v_gene: TRBV20-1; CDR3aa: CSAINPERGRGNEQYF; CDR3nt: TGCAGTGCTATTAACCCGGAGCGGGGGCGCGGGAACGAGCAGTACTTC
abundance: few; j_gene: TRBJ1-1; d_gene: TRBD1; v_gene: TRBV29-1; CDR3aa: CSVVPWGGGSRINTEAFF; CDR3nt: TGCAGCGTTGTTCCTTGGGGAGGGGGCAGTCGTATTAACACTGAAGCTTTCTTT
abundance: many; j_gene: TRBJ1-1; d_gene: NA; v_gene: TRBV5-1; CDR3aa: CASSSDGLNTEAFF; CDR3nt: TGCGCCAGCAGCTCGGACGGATTGAACACTGAAGCTTTCTTT
abundance: NA; j_gene: TRBJ2-1; d_gene: NA; v_gene: TRBV11-3; CDR3aa: CASSLGRGGSELVQFF; CDR3nt: TGTGCCAGCAGCTTAGGCCGAGGGGGGTCAGAGCTTGTGCAGTTCTTC
abundance: NA; j_gene: TRBJ1-3; d_gene: NA; v_gene: TRBV20-1; CDR3aa: CSARRTAGNTIYF; CDR3nt: TGCAGTGCTAGGAGAACGGCTGGAAACACCATATATTTT